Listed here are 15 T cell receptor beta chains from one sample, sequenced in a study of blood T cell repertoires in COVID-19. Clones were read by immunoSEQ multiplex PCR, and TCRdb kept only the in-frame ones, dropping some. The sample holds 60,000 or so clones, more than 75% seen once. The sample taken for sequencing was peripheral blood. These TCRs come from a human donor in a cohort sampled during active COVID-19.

The CDR3 is CATSDLQGGYEKLFF. For the CDR3, the DNA is TGTGCCACCAGTGACCTCCAGGGTGGTTATGAAAAACTGTTTTTT. The chain uses TRBV24-1 and TRBJ1-4; TRBD1 might be the D (5 bases). Germline V gene sequence: CDR1 KGHDR, CDR2 SFDVKD. V was pared by 4 bases and J by 6 bases, with 14 bases between. This CDR3 region has 15 residues.

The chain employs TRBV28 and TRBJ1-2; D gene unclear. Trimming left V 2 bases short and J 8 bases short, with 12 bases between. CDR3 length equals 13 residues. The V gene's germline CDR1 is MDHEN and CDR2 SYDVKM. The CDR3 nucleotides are TGTGCCAGCAGTTTAAGCGCCAGCTCCGGCTACACCTTC. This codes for CASSLSASSGYTF.

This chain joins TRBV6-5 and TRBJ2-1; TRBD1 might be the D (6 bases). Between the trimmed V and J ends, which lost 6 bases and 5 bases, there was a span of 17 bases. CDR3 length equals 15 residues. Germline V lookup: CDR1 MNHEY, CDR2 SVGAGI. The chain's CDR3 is CASRWGQVGDNEQFF. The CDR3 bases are TGTGCCAGCAGATGGGGGCAGGTTGGCGACAATGAGCAGTTCTTC.

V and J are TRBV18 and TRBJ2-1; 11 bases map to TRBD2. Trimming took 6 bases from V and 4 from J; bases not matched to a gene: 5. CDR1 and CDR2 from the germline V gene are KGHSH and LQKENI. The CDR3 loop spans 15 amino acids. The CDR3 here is CASSPTSGAYNEQFF. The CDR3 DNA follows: TGTGCCAGCTCTCCGACTAGCGGGGCGTACAATGAGCAGTTCTTC. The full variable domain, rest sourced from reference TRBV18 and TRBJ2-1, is NAGVMQNPRHLVRRRGQEARLRCSPMKGHSHVYWYRQLPEEGLKFMVYLQKENIIDESGMPKERFSAEFPKEGPSILRIQQVVRGDSAAYFCASSPTSGAYNEQFFGPGTRLTVL.

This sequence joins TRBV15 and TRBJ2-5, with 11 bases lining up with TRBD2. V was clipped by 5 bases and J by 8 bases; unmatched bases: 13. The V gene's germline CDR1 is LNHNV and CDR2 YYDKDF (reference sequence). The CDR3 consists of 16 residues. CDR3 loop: CATSPSLAGVLRTQYF. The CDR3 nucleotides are TGTGCCACCAGCCCGTCACTAGCGGGGGTCCTTCGAACCCAGTACTTC.

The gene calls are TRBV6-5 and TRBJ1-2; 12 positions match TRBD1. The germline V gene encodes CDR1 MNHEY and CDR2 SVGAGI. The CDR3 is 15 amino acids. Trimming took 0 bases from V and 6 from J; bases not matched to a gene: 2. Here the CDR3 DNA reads TGTGCCAGCAGTTACTCGGGACAGGGGGCCCATGGCTACACCTTC. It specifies CASSYSGQGAHGYTF.

The CDR3 region has the DNA TGTGCCAGCAGCGCCCGACAGGACGTTTCCTACGAGCAGTACTTC. Translation gives CASSARQDVSYEQYF. The J gene is TRBJ2-7, the V gene TRBV9, with D tentatively TRBD1 (6 bases). The CDR3 spans 15 residues. CDR1 is SGDLS, CDR2 YYNGEE, per germline. The ends were cut back, 3 bases at V and 1 base at J, with 14 bases in the middle.

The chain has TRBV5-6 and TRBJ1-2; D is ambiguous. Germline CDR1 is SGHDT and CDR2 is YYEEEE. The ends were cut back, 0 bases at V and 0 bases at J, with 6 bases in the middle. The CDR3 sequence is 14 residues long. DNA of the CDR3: TGTGCCAGCAGCTTGGCGGAGCCTAACTATGGCTACACCTTC. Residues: CASSLAEPNYGYTF. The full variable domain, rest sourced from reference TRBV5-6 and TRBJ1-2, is DAGVTQSPTHLIKTRGQQVTLRCSPKSGHDTVSWYQQALGQGPQFIFQYYEEEERQRGNFPDRFSGHQFPNYSSELNVNALLLGDSALYLCASSLAEPNYGYTFGSGTRLTVV.

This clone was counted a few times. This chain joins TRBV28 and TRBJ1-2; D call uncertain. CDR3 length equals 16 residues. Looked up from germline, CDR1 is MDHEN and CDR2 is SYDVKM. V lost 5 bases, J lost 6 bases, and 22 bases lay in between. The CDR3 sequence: CASSTPAGGKVHGYTF. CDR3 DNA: TGTGCCAGCAGTACGCCGGCAGGAGGGAAGGTCCATGGCTACACCTTC.

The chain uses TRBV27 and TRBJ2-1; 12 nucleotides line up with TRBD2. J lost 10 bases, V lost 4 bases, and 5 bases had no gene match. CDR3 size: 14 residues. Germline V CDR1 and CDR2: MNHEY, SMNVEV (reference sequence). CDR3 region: CASSSSGGAEEQFF. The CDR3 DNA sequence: TGTGCCAGCAGTTCTAGCGGGGGGGCAGAGGAGCAGTTCTTC.

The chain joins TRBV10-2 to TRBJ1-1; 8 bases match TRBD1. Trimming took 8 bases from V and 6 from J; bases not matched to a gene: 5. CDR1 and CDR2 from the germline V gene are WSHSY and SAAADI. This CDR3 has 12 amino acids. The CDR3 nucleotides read TGCGCCAGCTTACAGGGGGGACCTGAAGCTTTCTTT. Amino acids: CASLQGGPEAFF.

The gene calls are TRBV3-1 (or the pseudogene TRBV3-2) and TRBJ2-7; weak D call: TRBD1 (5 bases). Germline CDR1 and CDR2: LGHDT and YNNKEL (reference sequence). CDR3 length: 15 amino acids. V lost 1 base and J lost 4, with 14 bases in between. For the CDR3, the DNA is TGTGCCAGCAGCCAAGGGGTAACAGGACAATACGAGCAGTACTTC. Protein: CASSQGVTGQYEQYF.

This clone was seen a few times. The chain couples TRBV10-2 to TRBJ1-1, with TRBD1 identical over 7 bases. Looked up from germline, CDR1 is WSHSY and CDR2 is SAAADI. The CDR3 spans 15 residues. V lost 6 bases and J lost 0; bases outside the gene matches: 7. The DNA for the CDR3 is TGCGCCAGCAGGACGGAACAGGGGATGAACACTGAAGCTTTCTTT. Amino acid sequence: CASRTEQGMNTEAFF.

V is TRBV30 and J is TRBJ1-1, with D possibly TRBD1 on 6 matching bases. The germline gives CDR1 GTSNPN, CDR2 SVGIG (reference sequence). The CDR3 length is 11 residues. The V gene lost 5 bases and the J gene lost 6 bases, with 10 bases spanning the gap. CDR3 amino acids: CAWDTGSEAFF. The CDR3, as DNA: TGTGCCTGGGATACAGGGTCTGAAGCTTTCTTT.

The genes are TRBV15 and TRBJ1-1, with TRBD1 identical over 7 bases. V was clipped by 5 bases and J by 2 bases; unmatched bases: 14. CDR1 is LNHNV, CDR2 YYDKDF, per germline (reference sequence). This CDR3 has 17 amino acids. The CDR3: CATSPDLPGGGNTEAFF. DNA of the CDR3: TGTGCCACCAGCCCAGACCTCCCCGGAGGGGGCAACACTGAAGCTTTCTTT.